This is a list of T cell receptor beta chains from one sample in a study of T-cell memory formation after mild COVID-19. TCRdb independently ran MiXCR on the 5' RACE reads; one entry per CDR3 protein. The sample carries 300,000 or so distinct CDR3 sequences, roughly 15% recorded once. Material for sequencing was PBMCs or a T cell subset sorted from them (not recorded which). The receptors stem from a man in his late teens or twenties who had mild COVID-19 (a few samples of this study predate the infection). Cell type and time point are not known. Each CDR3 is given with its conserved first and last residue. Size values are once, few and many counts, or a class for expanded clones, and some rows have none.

CDR3 protein: CASRSRDFQYF; V gene: TRBV11-2; J gene: TRBJ2-3; clone size: many
CDR3 protein: CSASSGGANTGELFF; V gene: TRBV20-1; J gene: TRBJ2-2; clone size: few
CDR3 protein: CASSGGQNNSPLHF; V gene: TRBV7-6; J gene: TRBJ1-6; clone size: few
CDR3 protein: CASTSGTGYNSPLHF; V gene: TRBV7-2; J gene: TRBJ1-6; clone size: few
CDR3 protein: CASSAGRYNEQFF; V gene: TRBV11-2; J gene: TRBJ2-1; clone size: few
CDR3 protein: CAWRNRGQHEQYF; V gene: TRBV30; J gene: TRBJ2-7; clone size: -
CDR3 protein: CAISESGTSGANTDTQYF; V gene: TRBV10-3; J gene: TRBJ2-3; clone size: few
CDR3 protein: CASSLGLVYNEQFF; V gene: TRBV11-2; J gene: TRBJ2-1; clone size: -
CDR3 protein: CASRNQPQGDYTF; V gene: TRBV7-9; J gene: TRBJ1-2; clone size: few
CDR3 protein: CASRVPQGGKLFF; V gene: TRBV6-5; J gene: TRBJ1-4; clone size: few
CDR3 protein: CASSSRDLSYGYTF; V gene: TRBV7-9; J gene: TRBJ1-2; clone size: few
CDR3 protein: CASSYDSRSYEQYF; V gene: TRBV6-2/TRBV6-3; J gene: TRBJ2-7; clone size: few
CDR3 protein: CSAKGAPNNEKLFF; V gene: TRBV20-1; J gene: TRBJ1-4; clone size: few
CDR3 protein: CASRIGQGRSNEKLFF; V gene: TRBV12-3/TRBV12-4; J gene: TRBJ1-4; clone size: -
CDR3 protein: CASSFDRRSEQYF; V gene: TRBV11-2; J gene: TRBJ2-7; clone size: few
CDR3 protein: CASSELRDRPSYEQYF; V gene: TRBV6-1; J gene: TRBJ2-7; clone size: few
CDR3 protein: CASSPMISGNTIYF; V gene: TRBV11-2; J gene: TRBJ1-3; clone size: -